The clone carrying this TCR beta chain ranks as medium-sized (0.01 to 0.1%). The antigen remains unidentified. The CDR3 is made up of 17 amino acids. The V segment lost 3 bases and the J segment 1 base; nucleotides outside the gene matches: 10. This record comes from a study of T-cell memory formation after mild COVID-19. Whole-study context: TCR clusters were mostly confined to one donor each. Overall study findings and caveats: The SARS-CoV-2 specificity of second-wave clones reaching peak at day 37 remained unverified. Shrinking CD4+ clones were chiefly CM and EM; CD8+ ones were chiefly EMRA.

Employing constant-segment primers, 5'RACE generated TCR alpha and TCR beta cDNA libraries bearing sample barcodes and UMIs. In TCRdb, the 5' RACE reads were re-called with MiXCR into one record per CDR3 protein. The profile covers about 190,000 distinct CDR3 sequences, with roughly 18% appearing a single time and roughly 2.4% taken by the ten largest. The clonotype comes from an adult woman who had mild COVID-19 (a few samples of this study predate the infection). Cell type and time point are not known. The sequencing sample was made of PBMCs or a T cell subset sorted from them (not recorded which). This rearrangement joins TRBV12-3 or TRBV12-4 to TRBJ2-7, with 9 bases aligning to TRBD1. CDR3 sequence reads: CASSLGMTGTGSYEQYF. CDR3 coding DNA: TGTGCCAGCAGTTTGGGGATGACGGGGACAGGGTCCTACGAGCAGTACTTC.